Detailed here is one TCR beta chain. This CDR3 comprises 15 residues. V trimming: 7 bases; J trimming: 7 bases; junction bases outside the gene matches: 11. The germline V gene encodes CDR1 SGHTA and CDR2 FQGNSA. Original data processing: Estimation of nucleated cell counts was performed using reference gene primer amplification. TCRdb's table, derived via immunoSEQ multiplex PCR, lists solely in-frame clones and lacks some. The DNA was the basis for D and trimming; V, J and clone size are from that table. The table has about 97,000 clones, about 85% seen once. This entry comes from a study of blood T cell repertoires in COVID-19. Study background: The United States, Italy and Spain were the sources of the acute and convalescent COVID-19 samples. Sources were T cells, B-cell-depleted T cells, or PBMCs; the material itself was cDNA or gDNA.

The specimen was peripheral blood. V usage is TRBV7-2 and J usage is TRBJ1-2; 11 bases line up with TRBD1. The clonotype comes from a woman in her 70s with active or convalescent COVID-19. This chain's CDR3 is CASIRTGGSIGGYTF. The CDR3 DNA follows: TGTGCCAGCATCCGGACAGGGGGCTCCATTGGTGGCTACACCTTC.